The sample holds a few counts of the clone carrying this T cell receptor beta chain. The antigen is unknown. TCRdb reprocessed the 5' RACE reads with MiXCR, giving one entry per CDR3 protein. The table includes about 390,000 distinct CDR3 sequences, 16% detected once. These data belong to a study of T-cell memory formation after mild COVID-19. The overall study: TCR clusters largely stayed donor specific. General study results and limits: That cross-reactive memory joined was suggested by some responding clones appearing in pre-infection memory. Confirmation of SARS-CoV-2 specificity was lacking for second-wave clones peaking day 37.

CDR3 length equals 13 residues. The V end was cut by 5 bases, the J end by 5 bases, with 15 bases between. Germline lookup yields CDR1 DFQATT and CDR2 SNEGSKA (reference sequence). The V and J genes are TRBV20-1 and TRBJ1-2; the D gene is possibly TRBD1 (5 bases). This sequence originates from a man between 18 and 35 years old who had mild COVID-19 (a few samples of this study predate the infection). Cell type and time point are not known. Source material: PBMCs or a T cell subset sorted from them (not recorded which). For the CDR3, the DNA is TGCAGTGCTCCTAGGGAAACAGGTTATGGCTACACCTTC. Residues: CSAPRETGYGYTF.